The clone carrying this TCR beta chain was counted between two and nine times. The antigen is undetermined. The sample is drawn from a study of T cell responses to AZD1222 COVID-19 vaccine. Overall study results and limits: Regions 160-218 and 743-854 dominated among vaccine-associated CD4 TCRs spanning spike.

The CDR3 runs 15 residues. Trimming pared 3 bases from V and 0 bases from J, leaving 9 bases between. Germline V CDR1 and CDR2: LNHDA, SQIVND (reference sequence). Some clones are missing from TCRdb's copy, which holds only in-frame ones; the method was immunoSEQ multiplex PCR. Of more than 95,000 clones in the sample, roughly 88% were seen once. J is TRBJ1-5 and V is TRBV19; D is uncertain. The sequence derives from an adult in good health. The source was peripheral blood, collected on day 0 of MenACWY control vaccination. CDR3 protein: CASSIQMDSNQPQHF. In DNA form, the CDR3 reads TGTGCCAGTAGTATTCAAATGGATAGCAATCAGCCCCAGCATTTT.